A single TCR beta chain is shown here with its context. This sample was included in a study of blood T cell repertoires in COVID-19. TCRdb's copy holds only in-frame clones and misses some; the assay was immunoSEQ multiplex PCR. The sample includes about 480,000 clones, 80% to 90% of them seen just once. Unmatched junction bases numbered 8, after V lost 3 bases and J lost 7 bases. The CDR3 covers 14 residues. Germline CDR1 reads LGHDT; CDR2 reads YNNKEL (reference sequence). The source material was peripheral blood. The chain couples TRBV3-1 (or the pseudogene TRBV3-2) to TRBJ1-1; 7 bases are a match to TRBD1. The sequence was obtained from a woman in her 30s with acute or convalescent COVID-19. The CDR3 spells CASSHRTGAGEAFF. The CDR3 coding sequence is TGTGCCAGCAGCCACCGAACAGGGGCGGGTGAAGCTTTCTTT.